Sequencing of this T cell receptor beta chain was carried out in a study of cytotoxic CD8 clonotypes in ibrutinib-treated CLL. Study as a whole: Roughly 25 partial and 2 complete responses; at median 68 months, approximately 14 remitted, some 12 progressed. Collecting the response samples happened after a median 12 months of treatment, with a range of 6 to 36.

This clone turned up a few times. Its matching antigen is unknown. CDR1 is ENHRY and CDR2 is SYGVKD in the germline V gene. V lost 7 bases and J lost 5; bases outside the gene matches: 7. CDR3 length: 14 residues. Libraries were prepared by immunoSEQ multiplex PCR; TCRdb keeps only in-frame clonotypes and omits some of them. Among about 140,000 clones, about 72% were seen once, and the ten largest hold about 27%. Whole-study findings and limits: Clonality increased with ibrutinib response but returned toward baseline at progression. While tracking circulating CD8+ T-cell counts, baseline clonality exceeded that of age-matched healthy donors.

The source is a human donor with chronic lymphocytic leukemia. The specimen comprised PBMCs, sampled after 12 months of ibrutinib treatment. The V gene is TRBV10-3, the J gene TRBJ2-7, with 11 bases that match TRBD2. The CDR3 region has the DNA TGTGCCATCAAGGCACTAGCGGGAGTGGACGAGCAGTACTTC. Amino acids: CAIKALAGVDEQYF.